This record concerns one TCR beta chain sequence. Profiled with immunoSEQ multiplex PCR; TCRdb holds only in-frame clones, not every one. In the table there are about 72,000 clones, roughly 91% of which are singletons. Unmatched junction bases numbered 8, after V lost 3 bases and J lost 1 base. The CDR3 is 16 amino acids. The germline V gene encodes CDR1 SNHLY and CDR2 FYNNEI. These data belong to a study of T cell changes during pregnancy in multiple sclerosis. The V and J genes are TRBV2 and TRBJ1-1; 7 nucleotides align to TRBD1. The sample here was peripheral blood, taken in the third trimester of pregnancy. This clonotype was obtained from a female donor in good health, enrolled as a control in a pregnancy study. Here the CDR3 DNA reads TGTGCCAGCAGTGATGCGGGCAGGGGGAGGAACACTGAAGCTTTCTTT. Amino acids: CASSDAGRGRNTEAFF.